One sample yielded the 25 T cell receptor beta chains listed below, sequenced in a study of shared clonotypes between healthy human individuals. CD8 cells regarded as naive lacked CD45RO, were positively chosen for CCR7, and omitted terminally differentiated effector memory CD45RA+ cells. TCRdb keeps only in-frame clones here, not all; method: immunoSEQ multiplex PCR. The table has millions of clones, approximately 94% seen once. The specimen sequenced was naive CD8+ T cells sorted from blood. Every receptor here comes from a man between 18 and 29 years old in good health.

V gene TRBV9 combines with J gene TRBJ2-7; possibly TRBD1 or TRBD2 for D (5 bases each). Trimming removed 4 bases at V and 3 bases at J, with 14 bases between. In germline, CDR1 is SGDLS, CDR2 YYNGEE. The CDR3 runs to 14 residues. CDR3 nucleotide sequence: TGTGCCAGCAGCAGCTCCGGGACGGACTACGAGCAGTACTTC. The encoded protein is CASSSSGTDYEQYF.

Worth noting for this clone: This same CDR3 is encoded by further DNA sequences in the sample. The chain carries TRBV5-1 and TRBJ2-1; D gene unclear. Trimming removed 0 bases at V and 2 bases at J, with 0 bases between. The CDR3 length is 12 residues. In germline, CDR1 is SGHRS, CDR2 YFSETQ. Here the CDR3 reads CASSLAYNEQFF. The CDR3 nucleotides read TGCGCCAGCAGCTTGGCCTACAATGAGCAGTTCTTC.

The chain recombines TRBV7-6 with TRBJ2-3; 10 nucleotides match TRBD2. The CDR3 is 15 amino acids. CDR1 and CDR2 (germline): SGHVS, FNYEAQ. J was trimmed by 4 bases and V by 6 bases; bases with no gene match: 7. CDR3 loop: CASRPGLAHPDTQYF. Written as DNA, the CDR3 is TGTGCCAGCAGGCCGGGACTAGCGCATCCAGATACGCAGTATTTT.

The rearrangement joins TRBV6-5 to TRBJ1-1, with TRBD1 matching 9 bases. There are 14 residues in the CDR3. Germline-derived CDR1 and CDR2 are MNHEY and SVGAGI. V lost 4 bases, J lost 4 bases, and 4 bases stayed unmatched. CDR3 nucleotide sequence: TGTGCCAGCAGTTCCACAGGGGGCGGCACTGAAGCTTTCTTT. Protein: CASSSTGGGTEAFF.

In DNA, the CDR3 is TGTGCCAGCAGCCCATCGGGGGGATATGGCTACACCTTC. Translated: CASSPSGGYGYTF. The gene calls are TRBV4-2 and TRBJ1-2, with D tentatively TRBD1 (5 bases). From germline, CDR1 is LGHNA and CDR2 YNFKEQ. Between the trimmed V and J ends, which lost 4 bases and 5 bases, there was a span of 11 bases. The CDR3 totals 13 residues.

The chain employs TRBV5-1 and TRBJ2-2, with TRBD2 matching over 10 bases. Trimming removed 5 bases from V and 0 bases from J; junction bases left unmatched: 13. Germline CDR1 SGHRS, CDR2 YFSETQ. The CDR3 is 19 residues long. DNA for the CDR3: TGCGCCAGCAGGAAGGGCACTAGCGGGGAACCATCGAACACCGGGGAGCTGTTTTTT. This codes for CASRKGTSGEPSNTGELFF. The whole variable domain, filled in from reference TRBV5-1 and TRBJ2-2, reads KAGVTQTPRYLIKTRGQQVTLSCSPISGHRSVSWYQQTPGQGLQFLFEYFSETQRNKGNFPGRFSGRQFSNSRSEMNVSTLELGDSALYLCASRKGTSGEPSNTGELFFGEGSRLTVL.

The CDR3 spells CASSRLGGYNEQFF. The CDR3 nucleotides are TGTGCCAGCAGTAGACTAGGGGGGTACAATGAGCAGTTCTTC. This chain uses TRBV27 with TRBJ2-1; D possibly uses TRBD1 or TRBD2 (6 bases each). Germline CDR1 reads MNHEY; CDR2 reads SMNVEV (reference sequence). V shed 5 bases and J shed 4 bases, with 12 bases lying between them. The CDR3 is made up of 14 amino acids.

The CDR3 is CASSSGERDYEQYF. For the CDR3, the DNA is TGTGCCAGCTCGAGCGGGGAGCGAGACTACGAGCAGTACTTC. This chain links TRBV27 with TRBJ2-7; 7 bases are a match to TRBD2. From germline, CDR1 is MNHEY and CDR2 SMNVEV (reference sequence). The ends lost 8 bases at V and 3 bases at J; junction bases unmatched: 10. CDR3 length equals 14 residues.

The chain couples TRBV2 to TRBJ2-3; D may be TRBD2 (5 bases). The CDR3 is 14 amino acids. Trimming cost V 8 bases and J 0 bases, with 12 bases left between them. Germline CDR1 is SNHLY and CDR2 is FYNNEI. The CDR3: CASPSGGSTDTQYF. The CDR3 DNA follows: TGTGCCAGCCCGTCCGGCGGGAGCACAGATACGCAGTATTTT.

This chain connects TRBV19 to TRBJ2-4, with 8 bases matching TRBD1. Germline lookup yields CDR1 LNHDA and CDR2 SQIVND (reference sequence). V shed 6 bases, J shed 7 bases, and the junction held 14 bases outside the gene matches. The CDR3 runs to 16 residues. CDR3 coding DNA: TGTGCCAGTAGCACTCCGTGGCAGGGGGCGGTCAACATTCAGTACTTC. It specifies CASSTPWQGAVNIQYF.

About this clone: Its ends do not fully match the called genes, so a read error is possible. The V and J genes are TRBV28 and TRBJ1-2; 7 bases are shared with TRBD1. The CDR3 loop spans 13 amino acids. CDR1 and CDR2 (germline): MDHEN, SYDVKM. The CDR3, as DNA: TGTGCCACCAGTTTGAGGAGGGGGCTGGACTACACCTTC. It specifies CATSLRRGLDYTF.

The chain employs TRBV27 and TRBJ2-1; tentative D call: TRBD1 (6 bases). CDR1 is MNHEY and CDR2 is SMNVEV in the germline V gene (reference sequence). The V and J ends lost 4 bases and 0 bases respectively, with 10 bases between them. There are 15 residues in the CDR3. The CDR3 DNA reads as TGTGCCAGCAGTTCCAACAGGGTCTCCTACAATGAGCAGTTCTTC. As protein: CASSSNRVSYNEQFF.

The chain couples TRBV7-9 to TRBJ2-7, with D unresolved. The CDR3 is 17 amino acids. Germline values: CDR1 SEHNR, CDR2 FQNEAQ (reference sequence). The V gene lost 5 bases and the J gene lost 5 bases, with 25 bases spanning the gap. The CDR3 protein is CASSPPPLGLAGDEQYF. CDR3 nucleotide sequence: TGTGCCAGCAGCCCGCCCCCCCTGGGTTTGGCAGGCGACGAGCAGTACTTC.

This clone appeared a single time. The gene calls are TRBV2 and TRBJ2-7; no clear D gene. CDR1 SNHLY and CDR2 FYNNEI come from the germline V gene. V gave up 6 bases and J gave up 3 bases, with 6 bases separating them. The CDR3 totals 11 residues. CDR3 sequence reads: CASRLIYEQYF. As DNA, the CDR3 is TGTGCCAGCAGGCTGATCTACGAGCAGTACTTC.

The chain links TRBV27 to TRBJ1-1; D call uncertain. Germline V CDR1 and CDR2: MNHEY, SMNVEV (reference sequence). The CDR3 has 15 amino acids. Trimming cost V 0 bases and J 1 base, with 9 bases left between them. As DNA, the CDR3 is TGTGCCAGCAGTTTATCGACGGAAGGGAACACTGAAGCTTTCTTT. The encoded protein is CASSLSTEGNTEAFF.

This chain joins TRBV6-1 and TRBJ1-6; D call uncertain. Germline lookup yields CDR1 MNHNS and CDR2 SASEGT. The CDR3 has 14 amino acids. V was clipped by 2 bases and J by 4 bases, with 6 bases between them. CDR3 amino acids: CASSESGYNSPLHF. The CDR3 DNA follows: TGTGCCAGCAGTGAATCGGGGTATAATTCACCCCTCCACTTT.

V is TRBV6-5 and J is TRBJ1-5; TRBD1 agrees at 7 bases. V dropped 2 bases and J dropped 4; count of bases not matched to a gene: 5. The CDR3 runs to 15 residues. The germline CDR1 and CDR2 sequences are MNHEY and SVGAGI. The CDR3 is CASSYTTGTNQPQHF. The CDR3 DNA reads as TGTGCCAGCAGTTACACGACAGGGACAAATCAGCCCCAGCATTTT.

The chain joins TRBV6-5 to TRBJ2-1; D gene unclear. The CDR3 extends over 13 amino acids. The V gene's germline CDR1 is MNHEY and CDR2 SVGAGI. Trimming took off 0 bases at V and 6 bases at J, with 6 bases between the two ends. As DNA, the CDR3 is TGTGCCAGCAGTTACTCTCGGAGCAATGAGCAGTTCTTC. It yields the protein CASSYSRSNEQFF.

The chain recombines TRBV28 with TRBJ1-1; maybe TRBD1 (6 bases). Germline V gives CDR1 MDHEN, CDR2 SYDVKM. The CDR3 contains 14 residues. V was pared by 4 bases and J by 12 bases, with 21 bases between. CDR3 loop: CASSYRGGTIETFF. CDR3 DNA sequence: TGTGCCAGCAGTTACCGCGGGGGGACAATCGAAACTTTCTTT.

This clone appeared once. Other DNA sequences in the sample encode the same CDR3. The CDR3 reads CASSLVHEQYF. CDR3 bases: TGTGCCAGCAGCTTAGTCCACGAGCAGTACTTC. The chain recombines TRBV11-2 with TRBJ2-7; no reliable D call. Between the trimmed V and J ends, which lost 1 base and 5 bases, there was a span of 3 bases. The germline V gene has CDR1 SGHAT and CDR2 FQNNGV. The CDR3 runs to 11 residues.

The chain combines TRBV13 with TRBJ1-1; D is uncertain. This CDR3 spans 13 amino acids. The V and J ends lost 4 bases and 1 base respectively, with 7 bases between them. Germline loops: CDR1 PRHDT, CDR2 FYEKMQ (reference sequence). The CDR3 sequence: CASSWEENTEAFF. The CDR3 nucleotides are TGTGCCAGCAGCTGGGAGGAGAACACTGAAGCTTTCTTT.

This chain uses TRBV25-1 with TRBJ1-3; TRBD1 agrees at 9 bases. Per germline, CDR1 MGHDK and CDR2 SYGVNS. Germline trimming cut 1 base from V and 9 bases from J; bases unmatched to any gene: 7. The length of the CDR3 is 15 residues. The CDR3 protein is CASSEWDRAGVTIYF. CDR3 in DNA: TGTGCCAGCAGTGAATGGGACAGGGCGGGAGTCACCATATATTTT.

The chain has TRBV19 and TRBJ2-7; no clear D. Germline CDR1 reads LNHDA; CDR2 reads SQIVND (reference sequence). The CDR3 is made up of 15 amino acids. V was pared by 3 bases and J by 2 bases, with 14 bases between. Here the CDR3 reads CASSMDALPAYEQYF. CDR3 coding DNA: TGTGCCAGTAGTATGGACGCCCTTCCCGCCTACGAGCAGTACTTC.

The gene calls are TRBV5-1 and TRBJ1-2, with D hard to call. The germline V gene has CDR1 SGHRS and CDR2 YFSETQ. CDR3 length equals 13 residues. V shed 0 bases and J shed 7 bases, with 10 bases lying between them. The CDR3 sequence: CASSLGGQRGYTF. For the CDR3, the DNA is TGCGCCAGCAGCTTGGGCGGGCAACGTGGCTACACCTTC. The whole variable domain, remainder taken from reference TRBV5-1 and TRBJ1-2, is KAGVTQTPRYLIKTRGQQVTLSCSPISGHRSVSWYQQTPGQGLQFLFEYFSETQRNKGNFPGRFSGRQFSNSRSEMNVSTLELGDSALYLCASSLGGQRGYTFGSGTRLTVV.

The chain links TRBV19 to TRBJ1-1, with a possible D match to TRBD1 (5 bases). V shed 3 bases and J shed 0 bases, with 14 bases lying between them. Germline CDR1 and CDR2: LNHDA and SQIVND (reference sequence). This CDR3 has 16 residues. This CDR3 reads CASSINQGRLNTEAFF. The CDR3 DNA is TGTGCCAGTAGTATTAATCAGGGACGGCTGAACACTGAAGCTTTCTTT.